This TCR beta chain was sequenced for a study of T cell changes during pregnancy in multiple sclerosis. This clone was seen once. Using immunoSEQ multiplex PCR, the repertoire was profiled, and TCRdb retains in-frame clones only, with some absent. The data hold more than 55,000 clones, with approximately 94% observed a single time. V dropped 6 bases and J dropped 0; count of bases not matched to a gene: 8. Germline-derived CDR1 and CDR2 are MDHEN and SYDVKM. This CDR3 has 15 amino acids. The chain employs TRBV28 and TRBJ2-7, with 7 bases identical to TRBD1. Source: CD8+ T cells from peripheral blood mononuclear cells, taken after pregnancy. The receptor was isolated from a female donor with multiple sclerosis, enrolled in a pregnancy study. CDR3 DNA: TGTGCCAGCAGAACAACAGGGGCGAGCTCCTACGAGCAGTACTTC. Residues: CASRTTGASSYEQYF.